The 9 T cell receptor beta chains below come from one sample, sequenced in a study of blood T cell repertoires in COVID-19. Profiled with immunoSEQ multiplex PCR; TCRdb holds only in-frame clones, not every one. The sample lists 450,000 to 500,000 clones; around 90% were seen once. Material for sequencing was PBMCs or T cells enriched from blood (not recorded which). All receptors derive from a woman younger than 30 who had recovered from COVID-19.

This clone was found once. The chain couples TRBV20-1 to TRBJ2-5; maybe TRBD2 (5 bases). Germline V lookup: CDR1 DFQATT, CDR2 SNEGSKA (reference sequence). This CDR3 comprises 11 residues. V lost 2 bases, J lost 5 bases, and 6 bases lay in between. The CDR3 region has the DNA TGCAGTGCTAGACAGCGGGAGACCCAGTACTTC. As protein: CSARQRETQYF.

CDR3 bases: TGTGCCATCAGTGAGTCGGAAGCGCACGGCTACACCTTC. It codes for CAISESEAHGYTF. This chain links TRBV10-3 with TRBJ1-2; D not resolved. The germline CDR1 and CDR2 sequences are ENHRY and SYGVKD. Deletions cut 0 bases from V and 8 bases from J, with 10 bases between. The CDR3 contains 13 residues.

The J gene is TRBJ1-1, the V gene TRBV5-1; 7 bases fit TRBD1. The CDR3 extends over 17 amino acids. Germline V gene data show CDR1 as SGHRS and CDR2 as YFSETQ. J lost 1 base, V lost 4 bases, and 13 bases had no gene match. The CDR3 loop is CASSPRTGGPRNTEAFF. Written as DNA, the CDR3 is TGCGCCAGCAGCCCTAGGACAGGTGGTCCTAGGAACACTGAAGCTTTCTTT.

The chain carries TRBV5-1 and TRBJ2-5, with 11 nucleotides matching TRBD2. Trimming took 6 bases from V and 3 from J; bases not matched to a gene: 7. There are 15 residues in the CDR3. Looked up from germline, CDR1 is SGHRS and CDR2 is YFSETQ. The CDR3 DNA is TGCGCCAGCACCGTCGGGACTAGCGGAGAAGAGACCCAGTACTTC. Protein: CASTVGTSGEETQYF.

This clone came up a few times. The genes are TRBV11-3 and TRBJ2-2; D is unresolved. V was clipped by 0 bases and J by 7 bases, with 6 bases between them. The germline CDR1 and CDR2 sequences are SGHNT and YENEEA. The CDR3 spans 13 residues. The CDR3 is CASSLDPGGELFF. DNA of the CDR3: TGTGCCAGCAGCTTAGATCCAGGCGGGGAGCTGTTTTTT.

The chain couples TRBV6-5 to TRBJ2-7; 9 bases match TRBD1. This CDR3 is built from 15 residues. Germline-derived CDR1 and CDR2 are MNHEY and SVGAGI. J was trimmed by 4 bases and V by 6 bases; bases with no gene match: 10. CDR3: CASSRALDRGYEQYF. The DNA for the CDR3 is TGTGCCAGCAGCCGTGCCTTGGACAGGGGTTACGAGCAGTACTTC.

This chain uses TRBV27 with TRBJ2-2, with TRBD2 as a possible D gene (6 bases). Trimming removed 3 bases from V and 0 bases from J, with 11 bases in between. CDR1 MNHEY and CDR2 SMNVEV come from the germline V gene (reference sequence). The CDR3 has 16 amino acids. DNA for the CDR3: TGTGCCAGCAGTTTGATGCGGGGACCGAACACCGGGGAGCTGTTTTTT. Protein product: CASSLMRGPNTGELFF.

The J gene is TRBJ1-3, the V gene TRBV18; possible D gene TRBD1, 5 bases. The CDR3 has 14 residues. V was clipped by 6 bases and J by 1 base, with 10 bases between them. The germline CDR1 and CDR2 sequences are KGHSH and LQKENI. CDR3 nucleotide sequence: TGTGCCAGCTCGTCCCAGGGTTCTGGAAACACCATATATTTT. It yields the protein CASSSQGSGNTIYF.

This clone was counted once. This chain links TRBV7-2 with TRBJ2-5; 9 bases map to TRBD2. Germline V gives CDR1 SGHTA, CDR2 FQGNSA. V was clipped by 1 base and J by 1 base; unmatched bases: 4. The CDR3 contains 16 residues. The CDR3 DNA sequence: TGTGCCAGCAGCTTAGGGCGAGCGGGGGGCCAAGAGACCCAGTACTTC. As protein: CASSLGRAGGQETQYF.